What follows describes a single T cell receptor beta chain. Sequencing used immunoSEQ multiplex PCR; TCRdb keeps in-frame clones, though not all of them. Counted here are under 80,000 clones, approximately 86% occurring once; the ten biggest clones make up approximately 1.8%. The sample comes from a study of T cell changes during pregnancy in multiple sclerosis. Germline assignment: CDR1 MNHNS and CDR2 SASEGT. V shed 6 bases and J shed 1 base, with 9 bases lying between them. The CDR3 covers 13 residues. This sample comprised peripheral blood, obtained in the first trimester of pregnancy. The V and J genes are TRBV6-1 and TRBJ1-1; maybe TRBD1 (5 bases). This clonotype originated in a female donor with multiple sclerosis, enrolled in a pregnancy study. For the CDR3, the DNA is TGTGCCAGCAGCATACAGGAGAACACTGAAGCTTTCTTT. It translates to CASSIQENTEAFF.